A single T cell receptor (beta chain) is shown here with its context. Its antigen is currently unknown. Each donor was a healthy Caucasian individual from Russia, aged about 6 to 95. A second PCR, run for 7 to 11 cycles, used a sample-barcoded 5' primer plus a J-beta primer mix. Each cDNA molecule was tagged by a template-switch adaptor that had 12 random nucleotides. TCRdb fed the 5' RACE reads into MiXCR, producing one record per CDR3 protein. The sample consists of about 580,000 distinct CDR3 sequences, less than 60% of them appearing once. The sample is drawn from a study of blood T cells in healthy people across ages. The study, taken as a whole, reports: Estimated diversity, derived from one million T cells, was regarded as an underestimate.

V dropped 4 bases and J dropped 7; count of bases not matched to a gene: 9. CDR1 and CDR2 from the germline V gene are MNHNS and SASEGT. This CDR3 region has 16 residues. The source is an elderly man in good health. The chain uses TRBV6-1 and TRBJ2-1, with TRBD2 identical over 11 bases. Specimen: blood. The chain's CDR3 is CASSVRLAGNGNEQFF. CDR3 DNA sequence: TGTGCCAGCAGTGTAAGACTAGCGGGAAACGGGAATGAGCAGTTCTTC.